This T cell receptor (beta chain) was obtained from a study of shared clonotypes between healthy human individuals. The naive CD8 subset, CD45RO-negative cells positively selected for CCR7, excluded terminally differentiated effector memory CD45RA+ cells. CDR3 length: 18 residues. Germline-derived CDR1 and CDR2 are SQVTM and ANQGSEA. Between the trimmed V and J ends, which lost 3 bases and 4 bases, there was a span of 26 bases. The data were produced by immunoSEQ multiplex PCR, yet TCRdb's version contains in-frame clones alone and is incomplete. The sample has fewer than 850,000 clones, about 96% seen once.

The sequenced material came from naive CD8+ T cells sorted from blood. The origin of this receptor is a young man in good health. The chain employs TRBV29-1 and TRBJ2-3; D possibly corresponds to TRBD2 (5 bases). CDR3: CSVDGWSDETISPDTQYF. CDR3 DNA sequence: TGCAGCGTTGATGGGTGGTCGGACGAGACTATCTCTCCAGATACGCAGTATTTT.